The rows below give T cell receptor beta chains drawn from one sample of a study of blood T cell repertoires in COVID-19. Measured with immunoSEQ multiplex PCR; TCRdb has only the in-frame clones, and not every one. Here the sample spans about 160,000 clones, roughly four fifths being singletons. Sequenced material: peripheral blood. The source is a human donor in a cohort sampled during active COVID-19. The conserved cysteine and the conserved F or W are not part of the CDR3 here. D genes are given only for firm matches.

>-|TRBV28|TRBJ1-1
ASTTGMNTEAF
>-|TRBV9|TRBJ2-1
ASSVGRAGLSYNEQF
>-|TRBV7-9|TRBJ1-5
ASSLGTSVSNQPQH
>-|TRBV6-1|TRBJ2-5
ASSEFWTVETQY
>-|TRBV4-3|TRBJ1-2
ASSQDVRVLNGYT
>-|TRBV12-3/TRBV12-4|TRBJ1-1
ASTRGMGTEAF
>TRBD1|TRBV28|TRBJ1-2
ASLKPGQGYGYT
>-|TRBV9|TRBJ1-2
ASSPRSRGDGGYT
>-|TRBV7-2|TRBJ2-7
ASSLLAPAYEQY
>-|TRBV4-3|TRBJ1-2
ASSPLGPTDGYT
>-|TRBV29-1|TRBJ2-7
SVTGTTYEQY
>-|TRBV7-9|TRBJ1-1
ASRGAMVQGNTEAF
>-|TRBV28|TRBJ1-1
ASSSTGPNTEAF
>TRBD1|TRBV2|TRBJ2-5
ASNRDRGQETQY
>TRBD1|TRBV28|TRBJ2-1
ASTKPGQGPYNEQF
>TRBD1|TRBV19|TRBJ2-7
ASSMNRGGEQY